This TCR beta chain appears in the sequencing data of a study of technical replicates of blood from a handful of donors (dated by TCRdb to 2017 to 2019). Reading from cysteine to phenylalanine, the CDR3 counts 16 amino acids. The retained sequence is limited to the CDR3, 48 bases, with the frame set at the first base. Germline trimming: 3 bases from V, 6 bases from J; junction bases outside gene matches: 4. Taken from the germline V gene (reference sequence), the CDR1 and CDR2 loops are SEHNR and FQNEAQ. The method was the immunoSEQ multiplex PCR assay. TCRdb re-hosts the immuneACCESS table, in-frame sequences only. Its copies lack some clones; in the studies checked, an unresolved V gene accounts for under half of them, and the cause for the rest is not known. The sample yields about 76,000 clones; nearly 98% were counted once. Clones ranked in the top ten supply 0.21% of the sample. For this clone: Its antigen is unknown. Per-base qualities were not stored, and no clone one base away is much larger.

The sequence was obtained from a human donor in good health. The sequenced sample consisted of T cells isolated from PBMCs. The chain is made from TRBV7-9 and TRBJ2-1; 14 central bases correspond to TRBD2. Here is the DNA: TGTGCCAGCAGCTTGAGACTAGCGGGGGGGCCCAATGAGCAGTTCTTC. The encoded protein is CASSLRLAGGPNEQFF.